This T cell receptor (beta chain) was identified in a study of cytomegalovirus exposure and HLA in healthy donors. General observations from the study: Reported results showed that the classifier diagnosed cytomegalovirus status with high specificity and sensitivity. At a 0.05 false discovery rate, a later analysis found 15,000 to 20,000 TCR beta sequences to be associated with HLA alleles. Sequencing likely generated an artifact that appeared as a cluster of highly shared sequence variants.

With 2 bases clipped from V and 4 bases from J, the junction kept 9 bases outside the gene matches. The CDR3 is 16 residues long. CDR1 is LGHNA, CDR2 YSLEER, per germline. Comment on this clone: Its antigen is unidentified.

The study ran its PCR with 60 Vbeta and 13 Jbeta primers. Libraries were prepared by immunoSEQ multiplex PCR; TCRdb keeps only in-frame clonotypes and omits some of them. The profile covers more than 200,000 clones, with over 75% appearing a single time and 1.5% to 2% taken by the ten largest. The TCR comes from a man aged 18 to 30 in good health and CMV-seronegative. The chain is built from TRBV4-3 and TRBJ2-7, with 9 bases aligning to TRBD1. The sequenced sample was PBMCs. The CDR3 reads CASSQFLTGGRYEQYF. In nucleotides, the CDR3 is TGCGCCAGCAGCCAATTCTTGACAGGGGGGAGATACGAGCAGTACTTC.